This T cell receptor (beta chain) was retrieved from a study of cytomegalovirus exposure and HLA in healthy donors. Study overall: Among around 200 million T cells, an earlier analysis found about 110 million unique TCR beta sequences. General study points: The productive fraction for most TCR beta V segments was about 90% or about 30% in an earlier analysis. Reported findings show TCR beta sequences accurately forecast HLA-A and HLA-B alleles in most subjects.

Healthy bone marrow donors formed the donor group. The study ran its PCR with 60 Vbeta and 13 Jbeta primers. Some clones are missing from TCRdb's copy, which holds only in-frame ones; the method was immunoSEQ multiplex PCR. The sample gives about 150,000 clones, 82% of which show up once; roughly 7.7% is in the top ten. Germline loops: CDR1 LNHDA, CDR2 SQIVND (reference sequence). The CDR3 contains 13 residues. V lost 4 bases and J lost 6; bases outside the gene matches: 3. About this clone itself: Its antigen is currently unknown.

This sequence originates from a woman aged 45-60 years in good health and CMV-seropositive. The specimen sequenced was PBMCs. V is TRBV19 and J is TRBJ2-1; 7 bases are a match to TRBD1. The CDR3, as DNA: TGTGCCAGTAGTAGATGGGACAGCAATGAGCAGTTCTTC. It translates to CASSRWDSNEQFF.